This T cell receptor (beta chain) was obtained from a study of T cell responses to AZD1222 COVID-19 vaccine. Study-level points and caveats: Clonal diversity may have been underestimated, and the donors were mostly white British, with more females than males.

Clones were sequenced by immunoSEQ multiplex PCR, and TCRdb holds only the in-frame ones, with some missing. This sample carries about 120,000 clones, under 95% of them seen once, and the ten largest clones take approximately 0.98%. V dropped 0 bases and J dropped 5 bases, with 16 bases sitting between them. The CDR3 spans 16 residues. Germline V gene lookup returns CDR1 MRHNA and CDR2 SNTAGT. This clone was counted between two and nine times. What it recognizes is unknown. The sample was peripheral blood, taken 28 days after the second AZD1222 dose. The receptor was derived from an adult who received the AZD1222 COVID-19 vaccine. The rearrangement joins TRBV6-4 to TRBJ1-2, with D possibly being TRBD1 (5 bases). CDR3 region: CASSDSSRGHTYGYTF. The CDR3 DNA reads TGTGCCAGCAGTGACTCGAGTCGAGGACACACGTATGGCTACACCTTC.